This T cell receptor (beta chain) was retrieved from a study of OX40 agonist ivuxolimab in advanced cancers. About the research overall: With ivuxolimab, an agonistic anti-OX40 (CD134) antibody, patients were treated. Three patients showed partial responses: one hepatocellular carcinoma and two cutaneous melanoma cases. Overall study results and limits: More expanded clones were seen, on average, in CD8+ T cells than in CD4+.

It was autoimmune disease history or systemic immunosuppression that excluded patients. Of note for this clone: Its antigen is as yet unknown.

Using immunoSEQ multiplex PCR, the repertoire was profiled, and TCRdb retains in-frame clones only, with some absent. Found here are about 72,000 clones, 80% to 90% of them singletons; the top ten hold around 0.92%. The CDR3 length is 14 residues. The V end was cut by 6 bases, the J end by 10 bases, with 16 bases between. CDR1 is LNHDA and CDR2 is SQIVND in the germline V gene (reference sequence). This TCR was recovered from an adult with an advanced solid tumor such as melanoma, head and neck, liver or kidney cancer. The rearrangement joins TRBV19 to TRBJ1-6, with TRBD1 as a possible D gene (5 bases). The source was CD4+ or CD8+ T cells sorted from blood, collected in a trial of the OX40 agonist ivuxolimab. The CDR3 is CASRGTAAGSPLHF. DNA for the CDR3: TGTGCCAGTAGAGGGACCGCGGCAGGGTCACCCCTCCACTTT.